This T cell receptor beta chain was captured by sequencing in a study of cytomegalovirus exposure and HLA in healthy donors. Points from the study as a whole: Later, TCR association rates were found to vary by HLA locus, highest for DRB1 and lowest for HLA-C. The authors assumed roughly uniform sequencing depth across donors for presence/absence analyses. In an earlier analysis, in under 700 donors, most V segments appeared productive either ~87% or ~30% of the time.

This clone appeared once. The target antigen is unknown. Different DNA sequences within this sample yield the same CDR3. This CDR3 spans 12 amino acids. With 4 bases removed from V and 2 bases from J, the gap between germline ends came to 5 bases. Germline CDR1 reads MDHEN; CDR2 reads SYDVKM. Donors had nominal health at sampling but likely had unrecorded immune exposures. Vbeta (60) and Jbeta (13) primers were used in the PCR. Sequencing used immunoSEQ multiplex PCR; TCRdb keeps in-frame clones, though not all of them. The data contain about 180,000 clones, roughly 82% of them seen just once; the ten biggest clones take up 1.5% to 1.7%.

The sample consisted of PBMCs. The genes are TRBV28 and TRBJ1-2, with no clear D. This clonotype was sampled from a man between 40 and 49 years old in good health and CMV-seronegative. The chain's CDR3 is CASSSGNYGYTF. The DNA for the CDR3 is TGTGCCAGCAGTTCGGGGAACTATGGCTACACCTTC.